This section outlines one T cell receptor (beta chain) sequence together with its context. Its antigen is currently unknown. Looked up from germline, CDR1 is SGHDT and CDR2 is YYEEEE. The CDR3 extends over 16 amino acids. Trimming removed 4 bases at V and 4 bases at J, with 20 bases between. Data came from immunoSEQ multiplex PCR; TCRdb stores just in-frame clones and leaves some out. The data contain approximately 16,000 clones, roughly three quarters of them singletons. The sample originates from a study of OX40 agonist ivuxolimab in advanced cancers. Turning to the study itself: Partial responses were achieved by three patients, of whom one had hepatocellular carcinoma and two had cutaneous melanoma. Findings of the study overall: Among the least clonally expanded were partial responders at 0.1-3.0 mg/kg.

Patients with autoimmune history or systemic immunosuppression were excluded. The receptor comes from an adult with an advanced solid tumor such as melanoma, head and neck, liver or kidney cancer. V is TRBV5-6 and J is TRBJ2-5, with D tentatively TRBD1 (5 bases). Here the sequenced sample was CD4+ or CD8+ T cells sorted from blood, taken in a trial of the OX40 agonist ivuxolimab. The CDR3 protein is CASSGMGTRRGETQYF. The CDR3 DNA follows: TGTGCCAGCAGCGGGATGGGCACGCGTAGGGGAGAGACCCAGTACTTC.